This TCR beta chain was sequenced for a study of neoadjuvant anti-PD-1 for oral cavity cancer. The table came from immunoSEQ multiplex PCR; TCRdb's copy has only in-frame clones and leaves some out. In the table there are more than 15,000 clones, roughly 78% of which are singletons. CDR3 length: 15 residues. Germline assignment: CDR1 SGHNT and CDR2 YYREEE (reference sequence). The germline V and J ends were trimmed by 4 bases and 0 bases, with 14 bases remaining between them. The sequencing used PBMCs, collected before nivolumab (anti-PD-1) treatment. This rearrangement joins TRBV5-4 to TRBJ2-7; tentatively, D is TRBD2 (5 bases). The sequence derives from a person between 40 and 79 years old with oral cavity squamous cell carcinoma. The CDR3 bases are TGTGCCAGCAGCCCCGAGGGTCTGAGCTCCTACGAGCAGTACTTC. Protein sequence: CASSPEGLSSYEQYF.